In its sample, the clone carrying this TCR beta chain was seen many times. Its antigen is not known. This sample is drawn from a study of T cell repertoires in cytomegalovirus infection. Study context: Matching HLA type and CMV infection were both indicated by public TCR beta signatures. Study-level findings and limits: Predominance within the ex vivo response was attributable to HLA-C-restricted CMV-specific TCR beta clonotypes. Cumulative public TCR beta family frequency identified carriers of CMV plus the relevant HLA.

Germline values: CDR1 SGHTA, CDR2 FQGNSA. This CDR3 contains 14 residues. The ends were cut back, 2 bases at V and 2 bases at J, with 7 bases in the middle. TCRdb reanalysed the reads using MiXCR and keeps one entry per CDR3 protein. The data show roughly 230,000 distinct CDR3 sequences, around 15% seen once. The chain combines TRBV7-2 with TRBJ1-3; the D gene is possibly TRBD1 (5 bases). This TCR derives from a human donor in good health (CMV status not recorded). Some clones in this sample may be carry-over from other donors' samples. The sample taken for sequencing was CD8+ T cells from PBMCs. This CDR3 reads CASSLRTTGNTIYF. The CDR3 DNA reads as TGTGCCAGCAGCTTACGGACAACTGGAAACACCATATATTTT.